Listed below are T cell receptor beta chains from one sample, sequenced in a study of T-cell reconstitution after alpha-beta-depleted transplantation in children. TCRdb fed the PCR reads into MiXCR, producing one record per CDR3 protein. The table records about 980,000 distinct CDR3 sequences, roughly 31% of them present only once. Specimen: PBMCs, mostly from graft donor cells, collected 360 days after TCRalphabeta/CD19-depleted stem cell transplant. Receptors originate from a boy under three years old who had a stem cell transplant for SCID, so the T cells may come from the graft donor. CDR3s include the opening cysteine and the closing phenylalanine or tryptophan. The order of the fields is J gene, V gene, D gene, clone size, CDR3 protein, CDR3 DNA. D genes are given only for firm matches. The listing skips clone size in some rows; elsewhere it reads once, few, many or a size class.

J: TRBJ2-3; V: TRBV12-3/TRBV12-4; D: -; size: -; CDR3: CASSSSSLGTDTQYF; DNA: TGTGCCAGCTCGTCTAGCTCACTAGGCACAGATACGCAGTATTTT
J: TRBJ2-7; V: TRBV7-9; D: -; size: -; CDR3: CASSPAGLSSEYEQYF; DNA: TGTGCCAGCAGTCCAGCGGGCCTCTCATCGGAGTACGAGCAGTACTTC
J: TRBJ2-5; V: TRBV5-1; D: -; size: -; CDR3: CASSPAYPDYDPWTQYF; DNA: TGCGCCAGCAGTCCCGCCTACCCAGACTATGATCCATGGACCCAGTACTTC
J: TRBJ2-7; V: TRBV12-3/TRBV12-4; D: TRBD2; size: few; CDR3: CASSFIASGGITYEQYF; DNA: TGTGCCAGCAGTTTTATTGCCAGCGGGGGTATAACCTACGAGCAGTACTTC
J: TRBJ1-6; V: TRBV27; D: -; size: -; CDR3: CASSSGSTPLHF; DNA: TGTGCCAGCAGTTCGGGTTCTACACCCCTCCACTTT
J: TRBJ2-1; V: TRBV12-3/TRBV12-4; D: TRBD2; size: -; CDR3: CASRSGTSGGYNEQFF; DNA: TGTGCCAGCAGGTCCGGGACTAGCGGGGGCTACAATGAGCAGTTCTTC
J: TRBJ2-7; V: TRBV5-1; D: TRBD2; size: -; CDR3: CASRTASGLSYEQYF; DNA: TGCGCCAGCCGAACCGCTAGCGGCCTTTCCTACGAGCAGTACTTC
J: TRBJ1-1; V: TRBV10-3; D: TRBD1; size: few; CDR3: CAISGSGQGTEAFF; DNA: TGTGCCATCAGTGGTTCGGGACAGGGGACTGAAGCTTTCTTT
J: TRBJ1-6; V: TRBV19; D: TRBD1; size: -; CDR3: CASSSGQENNSPLHF; DNA: TGTGCCAGTAGTTCGGGACAGGAGAATAATTCACCCCTCCACTTT
J: TRBJ2-7; V: TRBV5-1; D: -; size: many; CDR3: CASSLEGNEQYF; DNA: TGCGCCAGCAGCTTAGAAGGGAACGAGCAGTACTTC
J: TRBJ2-2; V: TRBV2; D: TRBD1; size: -; CDR3: CASRRTGVFTGELFF; DNA: TGTGCCAGCAGAAGGACAGGGGTATTCACCGGGGAGCTGTTTTTT
J: TRBJ1-3; V: TRBV12-3/TRBV12-4; D: -; size: -; CDR3: CASIRAGGNTIYF; DNA: TGTGCCAGCATCAGGGCCGGGGGAAACACCATATATTTT
J: TRBJ2-1; V: TRBV5-6; D: TRBD2; size: few; CDR3: CASSTTGRGLSYNEQFF; DNA: TGTGCCAGCAGCACCACCGGGAGGGGCCTCTCCTACAATGAGCAGTTCTTC
J: TRBJ1-5; V: TRBV7-2; D: -; size: few; CDR3: CASSLGGARNQPQHF; DNA: TGTGCCAGCAGCTTAGGGGGGGCGCGCAATCAGCCCCAGCATTTT
J: TRBJ2-2; V: TRBV9; D: -; size: few; CDR3: CASSPRLTVNTGELFF; DNA: TGTGCCAGCAGCCCCCGCCTGACTGTTAACACCGGGGAGCTGTTTTTT
J: TRBJ2-7; V: TRBV7-3; D: -; size: -; CDR3: CASSLSMRDRSYEQYF; DNA: TGTGCCAGCAGCTTATCGATGCGGGACCGATCCTACGAGCAGTACTTC